These 30 T cell receptor beta chains were all obtained from the same sample, sequenced in a study of metastatic and nonmetastatic thyroid tumors. No patient received treatment before thyroid surgery. Through MiXCR, TCRdb re-clonotyped the PCR reads. The data hold fewer than 35,000 clones, with about 22% observed a single time. Sequenced input: blood. All receptors derive from a female donor with papillary thyroid cancer or a benign thyroid nodule (not recorded which). Some clones in this sample may be carry-over from other donors' samples.

For this clone: A junction boundary mismatches the germline segment, possibly from a read error. The V call is TRBV24-1, the J call TRBJ2-1; D unclear. The CDR3 contains 13 residues. Per germline, CDR1 KGHDR and CDR2 SFDVKD. The CDR3 loop reads CATSDLHGNDQFF. The CDR3 nucleotides are TGTGCAACCAGTGATTTGCATGGCAATGATCAGTTCTTC.

This clone occurred many times. V is TRBV4-1 and J is TRBJ2-2; 14 nucleotides agree with TRBD2. The germline gives CDR1 MGHRA, CDR2 YSYEKL. CDR3 length equals 18 residues. The V gene end was trimmed by 0 bases and the J gene end by 2 bases; junction bases not matched to a gene: 2. The CDR3 is CASSQETSGRANTGELFF. The CDR3 region has the DNA TGCGCCAGCAGCCAAGAGACTAGCGGGAGGGCCAACACCGGGGAGCTGTTTTTT.

Points on this clone: The junction shows a germline mismatch at one end, possibly a read error. For the CDR3, the DNA is TGTGCCAGCAGCCCAAGCAGCGGGACCGGGGAGCTCTTTTTT. It encodes CASSPSSGTGELFF. V and J are TRBV7-8 and TRBJ2-2; 7 bases line up with TRBD2. Germline CDR1 reads SGHVS; CDR2 reads FQNEAQ. The CDR3 runs 14 residues.

V usage is TRBV11-2 and J usage is TRBJ2-1, with D possibly matching TRBD2 (5 bases). V lost 5 bases to trimming and J lost 5 bases, with 16 bases between them. Germline-derived CDR1 and CDR2 are SGHAT and FQNNGV. CDR3 length: 15 amino acids. CDR3 in DNA: TGTGCCAGCAGCCACGATTGGACTGCAAACAATGAGCAGTTCTTC. It encodes CASSHDWTANNEQFF.

This clone has ten or more counts. This chain links TRBV7-8 with TRBJ2-7; no clear D gene. Trimming took 6 bases from V and 0 from J, leaving 18 bases between them. From germline, CDR1 is SGHVS and CDR2 FQNEAQ. The CDR3 contains 16 residues. The CDR3 nucleotides are TGTGCCAGCAGTCTCTTAATTGCACTGAGCTCCTACGAGCAGTACTTC. It specifies CASSLLIALSSYEQYF.

Concerning this clone itself: The germline gene is not matched at one end of the junction; a read error may be the cause. This rearrangement joins TRBV20-1 to TRBJ2-3; TRBD2 matches at 12 bases. The CDR3 totals 13 residues. Germline CDR1 DFQATT, CDR2 SNEGSKA (reference sequence). The DNA for the CDR3 is TGCAGTGCGACTAGCGGGAGAACAGTTACGGAGTATTTT. Amino acid sequence: CSATSGRTVTEYF.

By its share, this clone is medium-sized. In DNA form, the CDR3 reads TGTGCCAGCAGCCCTCAAATATACGAGCAGTACTTC. This translates into CASSPQIYEQYF. V gene TRBV12-3 or TRBV12-4 combines with J gene TRBJ2-7; D ambiguous. The CDR3 length is 12 residues. V lost 6 bases to trimming and J lost 4 bases, with 10 bases between them.

This clone was seen repeatedly, ten times or more. The rearrangement links TRBV3-1 to TRBJ2-3, with D possibly matching TRBD2 (5 bases). The CDR3 is 18 amino acids. Germline lookup yields CDR1 LGHDT and CDR2 YNNKEL (reference sequence). Deletions cut 0 bases from V and 9 bases from J, with 25 bases between. CDR3 amino acids: CASSQDRRTGPSLGTQYF. For the CDR3, the DNA is TGTGCCAGCAGCCAAGATCGCAGGACTGGCCCCTCACTTGGGACGCAGTATTTT.

This clone is classed as medium-sized. The rearrangement uses TRBV6-1 and TRBJ2-7, with D possibly TRBD1 on 5 matching bases. Trimming shortened V by 6 bases and J by 2 bases, and 20 bases separated the two germline ends. The CDR3 extends over 16 amino acids. The germline gives CDR1 MNHNS, CDR2 SASEGT. The CDR3 coding sequence is TGTGCCAGCAGGGATAGCTTCGGACACCTAACCTACGAGCAGTACTTC. As protein: CASRDSFGHLTYEQYF.

This clone was recorded at least ten times. The chain combines TRBV24-1 with TRBJ2-2; perhaps TRBD1 as D (5 bases). Germline lookup yields CDR1 KGHDR and CDR2 SFDVKD. The CDR3 runs to 12 residues. The germline V and J ends were trimmed by 7 bases and 7 bases, with 9 bases remaining between them. CDR3 DNA: TGTGCCACCAGGGGGCCACACGGGGAGCTGTTTTTT. This gives the protein CATRGPHGELFF.

J is TRBJ2-3 and V is TRBV7-8; a weak D match, TRBD2 (5 bases). The V gene's germline CDR1 is SGHVS and CDR2 FQNEAQ. The CDR3 is 16 residues long. CDR3 loop: CVSSLAWREQGDTQYF. CDR3 bases: TGTGTTAGCAGCTTAGCGTGGCGCGAGCAAGGAGATACGCAGTATTTT.

As regards this clone: A junction boundary mismatches the germline segment, possibly from a read error. V and J are TRBV12-3 or TRBV12-4 and TRBJ2-3, with 8 bases aligning to TRBD2. The CDR3 extends over 14 amino acids. The CDR3 DNA is TGTTCCAGCTCGGGACGAGCGGGAGAAGATACGCAGTATTTT. Protein: CSSSGRAGEDTQYF.

The rearrangement links TRBV9 to TRBJ2-1; D perhaps matches TRBD1 (6 bases). V was shortened by 2 bases and J by 2 bases, with 20 bases between the two germline ends. This CDR3 contains 18 residues. Germline lookup yields CDR1 SGDLS and CDR2 YYNGEE. CDR3 DNA sequence: TGTGCCAGCAGCGTCTGGTCCAACCAGACAGGCCCCTACAATGAGCAGTTCTTC. Translation: CASSVWSNQTGPYNEQFF. The whole variable domain, filled in from reference TRBV9 and TRBJ2-1, reads DSGVTQTPKHLITATGQRVTLRCSPRSGDLSVYWYQQSLDQGLQFLIQYYNGEERAKGNILERFSAQQFPDLHSELNLSSLELGDSALYFCASSVWSNQTGPYNEQFFGPGTRLTVL.

About this clone: No conserved phenylalanine or tryptophan is present at the end of the CDR3, so a read error is the likely explanation. The chain uses TRBV6-1 and TRBJ1-4; 8 bases match TRBD1. V lost 6 bases and J lost 3; bases outside the gene matches: 3. The CDR3 loop spans 14 amino acids. Germline lookup yields CDR1 MNHNS and CDR2 SASEGT. In nucleotides, the CDR3 is TGTGCCAGCAGAGTGACAGGGGCTAATGAAAAACTGTTTTGT. Residues: CASRVTGANEKLFC.

In its sample, this clone was seen many times. The genes are TRBV20-1 and TRBJ1-1, with D possibly matching TRBD1 (5 bases). Looked up from germline, CDR1 is DFQATT and CDR2 is SNEGSKA (reference sequence). CDR3 length equals 11 residues. Deletions cut 3 bases from V and 11 bases from J, with 13 bases between. The CDR3 DNA sequence: TGCAGTGCTAGCCCGGGGGTGGGCGCTTTCTTT. Its protein product is CSASPGVGAFF.

The gene calls are TRBV12-3 or TRBV12-4 and TRBJ1-3; the D gene is possibly TRBD1 (5 bases). V was cut by 9 bases and J by 12 bases, with 27 bases left in between. This CDR3 has 15 amino acids. The CDR3 loop reads CASTPFVQSEDIIYF. The CDR3 nucleotides read TGTGCCAGTACCCCGTTCGTCCAGTCGGAGGACATCATATATTTT.

The CDR3 DNA is TGTGCCAGCAGCTTAGATCTGGGGCTGGGCACAGATACGCAGTATTTT. It translates to CASSLDLGLGTDTQYF. The J gene is TRBJ2-3, the V gene TRBV11-2; perhaps TRBD1 as D (5 bases). V lost 0 bases to trimming and J lost 1 base, with 11 bases between them. The CDR3 loop spans 16 amino acids. The germline CDR1 and CDR2 sequences are SGHAT and FQNNGV.

A remark on this clone: A read error is likely, as this CDR3 ends without the conserved phenylalanine or tryptophan. The V call is TRBV19, the J call TRBJ1-5; the D is unclear. Germline lookup yields CDR1 LNHDA and CDR2 SQIVND (reference sequence). CDR3 length equals 13 residues. Trimming shortened V by 1 base and J by 9 bases, and 10 bases separated the two germline ends. The CDR3 DNA reads TGTGCCAGTAGTATAGGGGAAGGTCTGCCCCAGCATTTA. Amino acids: CASSIGEGLPQHL.

This clone was counted many times. The chain is built from TRBV5-4 and TRBJ2-7; 7 bases agree with TRBD1. The CDR3 loop spans 14 amino acids. Germline V gene data show CDR1 as SGHNT and CDR2 as YYREEE (reference sequence). With V trimmed by 0 bases and J by 6 bases, 6 bases remained unmatched. The CDR3 nucleotides are TGTGCCAGCAGCTTGGGACAGGGCGATGGCGAGCAGTACTTC. Translated: CASSLGQGDGEQYF.

This clone was recorded many times. This chain uses TRBV18 with TRBJ1-2; 7 positions match TRBD1. The CDR3 runs to 18 residues. Per germline, CDR1 KGHSH and CDR2 LQKENI. The ends lost 6 bases at V and 8 bases at J; junction bases unmatched: 24. This CDR3 is CASSNCRQGQTLGCGYTF. CDR3 sequence (DNA): TGTGCCAGCTCGAATTGCCGACAGGGTCAGACTCTAGGTTGCGGCTACACCTTC.

This clone was seen repeatedly, ten times or more. The rearrangement uses TRBV6-4 and TRBJ2-1; 10 nucleotides line up with TRBD2. Trimming took 2 bases from V and 7 from J; bases not matched to a gene: 8. This CDR3 has 16 residues. The germline V gene has CDR1 MRHNA and CDR2 SNTAGT. The CDR3, as DNA: TGTGCCAGCAGTGACGGCGCCCCTAGCGGGAGTAATGAGCAGTTCTTC. Encoded protein: CASSDGAPSGSNEQFF.

This clone was observed at least ten times. The rearrangement links TRBV11-2 to TRBJ1-5, with TRBD1 as a possible D gene (6 bases). CDR3 length: 15 residues. The germline CDR1 and CDR2 sequences are SGHAT and FQNNGV. V was pared by 4 bases and J by 2 bases, with 12 bases between. The CDR3 DNA is TGTGCCAGCAGCTCAGAAGGGGGGGGCAATCAGCCCCAGCATTTT. It codes for CASSSEGGGNQPQHF.

The rearrangement joins TRBV5-1 to TRBJ2-7, with D possibly TRBD1 on 5 matching bases. The CDR3 loop spans 15 amino acids. The ends were cut back, 0 bases at V and 0 bases at J, with 10 bases in the middle. CDR1 and CDR2 from the germline V gene are SGHRS and YFSETQ. The CDR3 region is CASSLVQGSSYEQYF. The CDR3 nucleotides read TGCGCCAGCAGCTTGGTGCAGGGAAGCTCCTACGAGCAGTACTTC.

The rearrangement uses TRBV20-1 and TRBJ1-1; possible D gene TRBD1, 5 bases. The CDR3 sequence is 15 residues long. Germline CDR1 is DFQATT and CDR2 is SNEGSKA (reference sequence). Trimming took 3 bases from V and 1 from J, leaving 15 bases between them. The CDR3 nucleotides are TGCAGTGCTAGGCATCGGACATGTGCGAACACTGAAGCTTTCTTT. It encodes CSARHRTCANTEAFF.

This clone was found many times. The chain links TRBV5-1 to TRBJ2-1, with D possibly TRBD1 on 6 matching bases. The germline V gene has CDR1 SGHRS and CDR2 YFSETQ. Trimming pared 3 bases from V and 0 bases from J, leaving 10 bases between. This CDR3 is built from 15 residues. For the CDR3, the DNA is TGCGCCAGCAGCTCTACAGGGAGCTCCTACAATGAGCAGTTCTTC. It codes for CASSSTGSSYNEQFF.

The table lists this clone with a few counts. An end of the junction does not agree with germline; a read error may underlie this. CDR3 region: CSSSYSHEQYF. CDR3 sequence (DNA): TGTTCCAGCAGTTACTCCCACGAGCAGTACTTC. This chain uses TRBV6-5 with TRBJ2-7; D unclear. The CDR3 covers 11 residues. CDR1 and CDR2 from the germline V gene are MNHEY and SVGAGI.

The genes are TRBV7-3 and TRBJ2-7, with 11 positions matching TRBD2. The CDR3 has 17 amino acids. V dropped 5 bases and J dropped 4; count of bases not matched to a gene: 13. Germline loops: CDR1 SGHTA, CDR2 FQGTGA. DNA of the CDR3: TGTGCCAGCAGCCCAGCTAACGGGACTAGCGGAGTTTACGAGCAGTACTTC. Its translation: CASSPANGTSGVYEQYF.

This clone was seen ten or more times. The chain recombines TRBV4-3 with TRBJ2-6; the D gene is possibly TRBD2 (6 bases). The CDR3 extends over 16 amino acids. Between the trimmed V and J ends, which lost 0 bases and 3 bases, there was a span of 9 bases. Germline loops: CDR1 LGHNA, CDR2 YSLEER. CDR3 residues: CASSQDTGVGANVLTF. CDR3 sequence (DNA): TGCGCCAGCAGCCAAGATACGGGGGTTGGGGCCAACGTCCTGACTTTC.

The table lists this clone with many counts. The rearrangement joins TRBV4-3 to TRBJ1-5; 9 bases match TRBD1. CDR1 LGHNA and CDR2 YSLEER come from the germline V gene. Trimming at V came to 1 base and at J to 0 bases, leaving 13 bases not matched to a gene. The CDR3 has 20 residues. The CDR3 region has the DNA TGCGCCAGCAGCCAAGTCGAACGGGACAGGGATTCAAATAGCAATCAGCCCCAGCATTTT. Translating it yields CASSQVERDRDSNSNQPQHF.

This clone was seen repeatedly, ten times or more. This chain joins TRBV10-3 and TRBJ1-5, with 7 bases lining up with TRBD1. Germline V gene lookup returns CDR1 ENHRY and CDR2 SYGVKD. Unmatched junction bases numbered 9, after V lost 11 bases and J lost 2 bases. The CDR3 length is 14 residues. This chain's CDR3 is CAATQGFGNQPQHF. In nucleotides, the CDR3 is TGTGCCGCGACACAGGGGTTTGGCAATCAGCCCCAGCATTTT.